These T cell receptor beta chains were read from a single sample in a study of blood T cells in healthy people across ages. TCRdb fed the 5' RACE reads into MiXCR, producing one record per CDR3 protein. The table has about 1.4 million distinct CDR3 sequences, roughly 59% seen once. Sequenced material: blood. These receptors all come from a man aged 18 to 30 in good health. Both conserved end residues are trimmed from each CDR3. D genes are given only for firm matches. Rows give clone size only sometimes, using once, few, many, or a class for an expanded clone.

abundance | j_gene | d_gene | v_gene | CDR3aa
few | TRBJ2-6 | . | TRBV7-9 | ASSLGNSGANVLT
few | TRBJ1-2 | . | TRBV29-1 | SAGTGGLVGYT
. | TRBJ2-1 | TRBD1 | TRBV12-3/TRBV12-4 | ASFPTGNPGVGTYNEQF
few | TRBJ2-5 | . | TRBV10-2 | ASMKGQETQY
few | TRBJ2-7 | . | TRBV10-3 | AISEGGHEQY
. | TRBJ1-4 | . | TRBV7-2 | ASNPGRTNEKLF
. | TRBJ1-5 | TRBD1 | TRBV29-1 | SVLTGEGNQPQH
. | TRBJ2-2 | . | TRBV5-1 | ASSPRQALGELF
. | TRBJ2-5 | . | TRBV27 | ASSLIGAETQY
few | . | . | TRBV2 | ASSGRLYYEQY
. | TRBJ2-2 | . | TRBV4-1 | ASSHDITGGLNTGELF
. | TRBJ1-2 | . | TRBV7-9 | ACSLGSGLKEGYT
few | TRBJ2-5 | . | TRBV12-3/TRBV12-4 | ASSETGTPETQY
. | TRBJ2-7 | . | TRBV29-1 | SAWDTSYEQY
. | TRBJ1-4 | . | TRBV18 | ASSPVGTWEKLF
. | TRBJ2-5 | TRBD2 | TRBV27 | ASQGLGLAGINQETQY
. | TRBJ1-1 | TRBD1 | TRBV7-8 | ASSPPDRENTEAF
. | TRBJ1-1 | . | TRBV12-3/TRBV12-4 | ASSLNGFTKIAF
. | TRBJ2-2 | TRBD2 | TRBV5-5 | ASSFTGGRPTGELF
. | . | . | TRBV20-1 | SADRLGAYEQY
. | TRBJ2-7 | . | TRBV6-1 | ASSSRDGGSYEQY
. | TRBJ2-1 | . | TRBV29-1 | SAEVGSSYNEQF
. | TRBJ2-1 | . | TRBV12-3/TRBV12-4 | ASSLFKVEQF
few | TRBJ2-3 | TRBD1 | TRBV5-1 | ASSGSTGVSTDTQY
few | TRBJ2-3 | TRBD1 | TRBV20-1 | SAKTGTGGSDTQY
. | TRBJ2-7 | TRBD2 | TRBV4-1 | ASSQVSGESSYEQY
few | TRBJ2-1 | . | TRBV5-6 | ASSLVWGWSPNEQF
once | TRBJ2-3 | . | TRBV7-9 | ASSTGTHRKQEATQY
. | . | TRBD2 | TRBV24-1 | ATSPLFGAGDNEQF
. | TRBJ2-7 | TRBD1 | TRBV27 | ASSLRQGGDYEQY
. | TRBJ2-5 | TRBD2 | TRBV7-8 | ASSILAGNSAEQY
. | TRBJ2-4 | . | TRBV3-1 | ASSQIPISIQY
. | TRBJ1-6 | TRBD1 | TRBV29-1 | SGNLVGQRTPLH
few | TRBJ1-4 | TRBD1 | TRBV7-2 | ASSQTGGFEKLF
few | TRBJ1-4 | . | TRBV7-2 | ASSLTPGGGSQTNEKLF
few | TRBJ2-4 | TRBD2 | TRBV28 | ASGSGSWWY
. | TRBJ2-5 | . | TRBV29-1 | SEQSEDQETQY
. | . | TRBD2 | TRBV4-3 | ASSHATSGGSETQY
few | TRBJ2-7 | TRBD1 | TRBV6-5 | ASSYSDRGIYEQY
. | TRBJ1-1 | TRBD1 | TRBV9 | ASSVVPGQGYTEAF
. | TRBJ2-3 | . | TRBV10-3 | AISESAGLGKDAQY
. | TRBJ2-7 | . | TRBV12-3/TRBV12-4 | ASSFYPGAGSSYEQY
. | TRBJ2-5 | . | TRBV11-2 | ASSLDLVQTEQY
many | TRBJ2-7 | TRBD1 | TRBV25-1 | ASSEGQTYEQY
once | TRBJ1-2 | . | TRBV12-3/TRBV12-4 | ASSSRDIYGYT